A selection of T cell receptor beta chains follows, all from one sample in a study of blood T cell repertoires in COVID-19. Profiled with immunoSEQ multiplex PCR; TCRdb holds only in-frame clones, not every one. The table records about 380,000 clones, around 84% of them present only once. Input material: peripheral blood. These receptors came from a young woman with acute or convalescent COVID-19. Each CDR3 is given with its conserved first and last residue. A D gene is named only where the DNA matches it firmly. Not every row has a clone size; where given, it reads once, few, many or a size class.

NA	TRBV5-4	TRBJ1-2	TRBD1	15	CASSFRQGGDYGYTF	TGTGCCAGCAGCTTTCGACAGGGGGGTGACTATGGCTACACCTTC
NA	TRBV11-2	TRBJ2-7	TRBD2	15	CASSLPGLAGDEQYF	TGTGCCAGCAGCTTACCCGGACTAGCGGGAGACGAGCAGTACTTC
once	TRBV9	TRBJ1-2	TRBD1	17	CASRELPGQGSNYGYTF	TGTGCCAGCAGAGAATTACCGGGACAGGGCTCTAACTATGGCTACACCTTC
NA	TRBV19	TRBJ1-5	TRBD1	15	CASSRPGQGIEPQHF	TGTGCCAGTAGTAGACCGGGACAGGGGATCGAGCCCCAGCATTTT
NA	TRBV19	TRBJ2-3	TRBD1	15	CASSRGQEVSNTQYF	TGTGCCAGTAGTAGGGGACAGGAGGTATCAAATACGCAGTATTTT
NA	TRBV14	TRBJ1-3	NA	14	CASSQWLRGNTIYF	TGTGCCAGCAGCCAATGGTTGCGGGGAAACACCATATATTTT
NA	TRBV7-6	TRBJ1-5	TRBD1	15	CASSSGTGGDQPQHF	TGTGCCAGCAGCTCGGGGACAGGGGGGGACCAGCCCCAGCATTTT
NA	TRBV7-9	TRBJ2-7	TRBD2	14	CASSLAGTSGRLNF	TGTGCCAGCAGCTTAGCGGGGACTAGCGGGAGACTGAACTTC
once	TRBV19	TRBJ1-4	TRBD1	14	CASRGMTGNEKLFF	TGTGCCAGTAGGGGGATGACAGGGAATGAAAAACTGTTTTTT
once	TRBV27	TRBJ1-6	NA	14	CASTRGRQNSPLHF	TGTGCCAGCACCAGGGGCAGGCAAAATTCACCCCTCCACTTT
NA	TRBV2	TRBJ1-1	TRBD1	14	CASIKGAKNTEAFF	TGTGCCAGCATAAAGGGGGCCAAGAACACTGAAGCTTTCTTT
once	TRBV7-8	TRBJ2-2	TRBD2	18	CASSLFSSGGLSTGELFF	TGTGCCAGCAGCTTATTTTCTAGCGGGGGGCTCTCTACCGGGGAGCTGTTTTTT
NA	TRBV9	TRBJ2-7	TRBD2	16	CASSVGGSGSSYEQYF	TGTGCCAGCAGCGTAGGTGGTAGCGGGAGTAGCTACGAGCAGTACTTC
once	TRBV11-2	TRBJ1-2	NA	13	CASRVQGNYGYTF	TGTGCCAGCAGAGTACAGGGAAACTATGGCTACACCTTC
NA	TRBV29-1	TRBJ2-7	TRBD1	13	CSARQGEGYEQYF	TGCAGCGCCCGACAGGGGGAAGGGTACGAGCAGTACTTC
NA	TRBV6-5	TRBJ1-1	NA	13	CASSPVGGAEAFF	TGTGCCAGCAGTCCCGTAGGAGGGGCTGAAGCTTTCTTT
NA	TRBV15	TRBJ2-3	TRBD1	12	CATGTGSDTQYF	TGTGCCACTGGGACAGGGTCAGATACGCAGTATTTT
few	TRBV19	TRBJ1-5	TRBD1	16	CASREGDRGDNQPQHF	TGTGCCAGTAGAGAAGGGGACAGGGGCGACAATCAGCCCCAGCATTTT
NA	TRBV20-1	TRBJ2-7	TRBD2	15	CSASIAGVLSYEQYF	TGCAGTGCTAGTATAGCGGGGGTCCTCTCCTACGAGCAGTACTTC
NA	TRBV7-8	TRBJ2-7	TRBD2	17	CASRSPSSGRTPGEQYF	TGTGCCAGCAGGTCTCCCTCTAGCGGCCGGACCCCGGGGGAGCAGTACTTC
NA	TRBV9	TRBJ2-7	NA	17	CASSHPLESNQGDEQYF	TGTGCCAGCAGCCACCCCTTGGAAAGTAATCAAGGAGACGAGCAGTACTTC
NA	TRBV19	TRBJ1-1	TRBD1	16	CASRISGTGGGTEAFF	TGTGCCAGCCGAATAAGCGGAACAGGGGGAGGCACTGAAGCTTTCTTT
NA	TRBV9	TRBJ1-1	NA	14	CASSVGSTNTEAFF	TGTGCCAGCAGCGTAGGCAGTACGAACACTGAAGCTTTCTTT
NA	TRBV29-1	TRBJ2-7	TRBD2	17	CSVTGLAEPATKHEQYF	TGCAGCGTTACTGGACTAGCGGAACCCGCGACGAAACACGAGCAGTACTTC
once	TRBV10-1	TRBJ2-2	NA	15	CASSEAGSSTGELFF	TGCGCCAGCAGTGAAGCAGGGTCGAGCACCGGGGAGCTGTTTTTT
NA	TRBV28	TRBJ1-5	TRBD1	15	CASRYPRQGQEPQHF	TGTGCCAGCAGATACCCGAGACAGGGTCAGGAGCCCCAGCATTTT
NA	TRBV12-3/TRBV12-4	TRBJ1-2	NA	13	CASSPDSNYGYTF	TGTGCCAGCAGCCCCGACAGTAACTATGGCTACACCTTC
NA	TRBV19	TRBJ2-1	TRBD2	15	CASSIVGGGVNEQFF	TGTGCCAGTAGTATAGTAGGTGGGGGGGTCAATGAGCAGTTCTTC
few	TRBV10-1	TRBJ2-2	TRBD1	13	CASRDSNTGELFF	TGCGCCAGCCGGGACAGCAACACCGGGGAGCTGTTTTTT
NA	TRBV5-1	TRBJ1-4	TRBD1	14	CASSSQGDDEKLFF	TGCGCCAGCAGCTCACAGGGGGATGATGAAAAACTGTTTTTT
NA	TRBV5-1	TRBJ1-1	NA	15	CASSLGAPSGTEAFF	TGCGCCAGCAGCTTGGGGGCCCCCTCTGGTACTGAAGCTTTCTTT
NA	TRBV24-1	TRBJ2-1	NA	16	CATSDLGPSSYNEQFF	TGTGCCACCAGTGATTTAGGCCCTAGCTCCTACAATGAGCAGTTCTTC
many	TRBV6-5	TRBJ1-2	NA	12	CASSTRTDGYTF	TGTGCCAGCAGTACCCGGACAGATGGCTACACCTTC
NA	TRBV29-1	TRBJ2-1	TRBD1	12	CSVVTGKNEQFF	TGCAGCGTCGTGACAGGGAAGAATGAGCAGTTCTTC
NA	TRBV9	TRBJ2-5	NA	13	CASSVAGRETQYF	TGTGCCAGCAGCGTAGCGGGGAGAGAGACCCAGTACTTC
NA	TRBV4-1	TRBJ1-1	TRBD1	13	CATRDSGNAEAFF	TGCGCCACCCGGGACAGTGGGAATGCTGAAGCTTTCTTT
NA	TRBV24-1	TRBJ1-6	NA	14	CATSDAGQNSPLHF	TGTGCCACCAGTGATGCAGGACAGAATTCACCCCTCCACTTT
NA	TRBV2	TRBJ2-3	NA	15	CASSEAQVATDTQYF	TGTGCCAGCAGTGAAGCACAGGTGGCTACAGATACGCAGTATTTT
NA	TRBV7-9	TRBJ1-1	TRBD1	13	CASSLRQGGEAFF	TGTGCCAGCAGCTTACGACAGGGTGGTGAAGCTTTCTTT
NA	TRBV7-9	TRBJ1-2	NA	17	CASSLSRPLDRNYGYTF	TGTGCCAGCAGCTTATCTAGGCCGTTGGACAGAAACTATGGCTACACCTTC
NA	TRBV7-3	TRBJ2-7	NA	12	CASSSDEGEQYF	TGTGCCAGCAGCTCCGATGAGGGCGAGCAGTACTTC
once	TRBV30	TRBJ1-6	TRBD1	13	CAWAGTGDSPLHF	TGTGCCTGGGCCGGGACAGGGGATTCACCCCTCCACTTT
once	TRBV29-1	TRBJ2-1	TRBD2	13	CSVAAGGPYEQFF	TGCAGCGTTGCGGCGGGGGGGCCCTATGAGCAGTTCTTC
NA	TRBV6-5	TRBJ2-7	TRBD2	15	CASSPQEAGDSEQYF	TGTGCCAGCAGTCCCCAAGAGGCGGGGGATTCCGAGCAGTACTTC
NA	TRBV9	TRBJ1-1	NA	14	CASSGRQSNTEAFF	TGTGCCAGCAGCGGTAGACAGTCCAACACTGAAGCTTTCTTT
few	TRBV11-2	TRBJ1-3	NA	19	CASSYNPPVSHYSGNTIYF	TGTGCCAGCAGCTACAACCCCCCCGTAAGCCACTACTCTGGAAACACCATATATTTT